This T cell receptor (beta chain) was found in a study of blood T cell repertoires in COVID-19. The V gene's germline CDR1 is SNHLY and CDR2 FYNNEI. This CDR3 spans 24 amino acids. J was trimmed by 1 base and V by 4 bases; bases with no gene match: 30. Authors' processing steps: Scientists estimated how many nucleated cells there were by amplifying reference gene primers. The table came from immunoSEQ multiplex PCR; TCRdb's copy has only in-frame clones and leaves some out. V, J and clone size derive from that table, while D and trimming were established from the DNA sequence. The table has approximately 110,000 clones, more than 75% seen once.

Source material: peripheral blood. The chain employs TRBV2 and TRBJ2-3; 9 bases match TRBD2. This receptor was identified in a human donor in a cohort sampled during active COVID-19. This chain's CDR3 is CASSVDGRFAGGPRGRLGTDTQYF. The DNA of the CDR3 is TGTGCCAGCAGTGTGGACGGCCGGTTCGCGGGAGGGCCGAGGGGTCGACTCGGCACAGATACGCAGTATTTT.